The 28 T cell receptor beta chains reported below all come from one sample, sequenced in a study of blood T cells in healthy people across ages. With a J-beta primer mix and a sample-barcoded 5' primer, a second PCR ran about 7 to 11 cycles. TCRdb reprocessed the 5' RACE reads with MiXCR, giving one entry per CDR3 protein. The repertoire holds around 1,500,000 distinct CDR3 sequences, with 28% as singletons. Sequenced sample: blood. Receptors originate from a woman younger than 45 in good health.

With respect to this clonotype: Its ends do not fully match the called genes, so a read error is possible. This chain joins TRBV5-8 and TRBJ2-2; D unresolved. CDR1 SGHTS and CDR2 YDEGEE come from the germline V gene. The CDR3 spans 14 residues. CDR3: CASRGVRNIGELFF. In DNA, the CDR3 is TGTGCCAGCAGGGGTGTCAGGAACATCGGGGAGCTGTTTTTT.

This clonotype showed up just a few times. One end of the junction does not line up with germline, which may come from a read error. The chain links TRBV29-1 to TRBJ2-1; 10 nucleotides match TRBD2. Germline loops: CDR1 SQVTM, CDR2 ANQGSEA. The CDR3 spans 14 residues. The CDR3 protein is CSVERGGSHNEQFF. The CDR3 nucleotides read TGCAGCGTAGAGCGGGGGGGCTCCCACAATGAGCAGTTCTTC.

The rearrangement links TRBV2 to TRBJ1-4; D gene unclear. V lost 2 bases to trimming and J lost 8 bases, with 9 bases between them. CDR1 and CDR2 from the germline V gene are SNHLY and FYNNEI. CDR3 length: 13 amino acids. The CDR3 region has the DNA TGTGCCAGCAGTGAATCGACTTACGAAAAACTGTTTTTT. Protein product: CASSESTYEKLFF.

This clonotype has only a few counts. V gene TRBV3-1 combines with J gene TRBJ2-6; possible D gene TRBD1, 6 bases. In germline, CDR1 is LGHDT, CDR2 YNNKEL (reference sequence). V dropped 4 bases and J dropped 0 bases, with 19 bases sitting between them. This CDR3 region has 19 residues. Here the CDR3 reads CASSPLVRTVSSGANVLTF. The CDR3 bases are TGTGCCAGCAGCCCCCTCGTTCGGACAGTCAGCTCTGGGGCCAACGTCCTGACTTTC.

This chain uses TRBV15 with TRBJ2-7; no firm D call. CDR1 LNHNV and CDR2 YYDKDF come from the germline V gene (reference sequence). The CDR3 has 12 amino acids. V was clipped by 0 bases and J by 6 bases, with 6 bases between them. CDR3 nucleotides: TGTGCCACCAGCAGAGATTGGGGCGAGCAGTACTTC. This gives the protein CATSRDWGEQYF.

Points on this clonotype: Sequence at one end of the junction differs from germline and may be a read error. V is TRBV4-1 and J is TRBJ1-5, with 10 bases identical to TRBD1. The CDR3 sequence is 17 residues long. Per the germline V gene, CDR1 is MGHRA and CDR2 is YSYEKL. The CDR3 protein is CASSQEGGTGVNQLQHF. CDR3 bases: TGCGCCAGCAGCCAAGAGGGGGGGACAGGGGTCAATCAGCTCCAGCATTTT.

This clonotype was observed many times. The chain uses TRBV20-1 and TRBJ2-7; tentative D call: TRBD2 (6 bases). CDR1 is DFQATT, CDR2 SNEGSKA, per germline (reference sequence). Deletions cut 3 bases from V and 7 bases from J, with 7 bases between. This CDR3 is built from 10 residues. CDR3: CSASLAEQYF. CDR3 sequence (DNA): TGCAGTGCTAGTCTAGCGGAGCAGTACTTC.

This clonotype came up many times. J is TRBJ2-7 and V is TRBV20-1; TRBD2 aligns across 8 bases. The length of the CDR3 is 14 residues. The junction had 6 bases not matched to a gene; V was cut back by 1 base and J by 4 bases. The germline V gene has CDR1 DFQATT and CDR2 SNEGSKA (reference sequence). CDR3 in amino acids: CSARGPGGQYEQYF. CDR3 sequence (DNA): TGCAGTGCTAGAGGACCGGGGGGGCAGTACGAGCAGTACTTC.

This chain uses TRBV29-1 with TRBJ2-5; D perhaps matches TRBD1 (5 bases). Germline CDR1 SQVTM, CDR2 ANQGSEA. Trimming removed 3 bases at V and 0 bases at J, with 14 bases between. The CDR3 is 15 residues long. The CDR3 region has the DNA TGCAGCGTTGAGGGGTGGTGGGGCTACCAAGAGACCCAGTACTTC. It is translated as CSVEGWWGYQETQYF.

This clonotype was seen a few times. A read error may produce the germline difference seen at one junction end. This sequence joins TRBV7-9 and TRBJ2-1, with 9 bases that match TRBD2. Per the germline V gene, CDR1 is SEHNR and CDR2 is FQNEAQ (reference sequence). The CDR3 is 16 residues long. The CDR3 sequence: CASSPTTSGSYSEQFF. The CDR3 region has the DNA TGTGCCAGCAGCCCCACGACTAGCGGATCCTACAGTGAGCAGTTCTTC.

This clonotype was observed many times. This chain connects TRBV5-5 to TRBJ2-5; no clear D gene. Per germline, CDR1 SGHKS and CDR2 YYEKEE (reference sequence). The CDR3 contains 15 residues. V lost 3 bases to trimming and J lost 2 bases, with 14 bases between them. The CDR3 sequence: CASSSGGLGQETQYF. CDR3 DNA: TGTGCCAGCAGCTCCGGTGGGTTGGGGCAAGAGACCCAGTACTTC.

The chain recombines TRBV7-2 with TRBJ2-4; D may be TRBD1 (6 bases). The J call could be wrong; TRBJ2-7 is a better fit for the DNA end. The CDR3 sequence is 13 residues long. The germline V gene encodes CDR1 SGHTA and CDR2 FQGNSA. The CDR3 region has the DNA TGTGCCAGCAGCTACACAGGGATCGGCGAGCAGTACTTC. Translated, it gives CASSYTGIGEQYF.

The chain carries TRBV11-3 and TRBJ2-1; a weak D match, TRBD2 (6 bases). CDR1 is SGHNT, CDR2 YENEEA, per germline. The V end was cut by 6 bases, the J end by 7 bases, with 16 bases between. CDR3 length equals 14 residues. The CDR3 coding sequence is TGTGCCAGCAGTCCGACTAGTACGGTAAATGAGCAGTTCTTC. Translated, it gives CASSPTSTVNEQFF.

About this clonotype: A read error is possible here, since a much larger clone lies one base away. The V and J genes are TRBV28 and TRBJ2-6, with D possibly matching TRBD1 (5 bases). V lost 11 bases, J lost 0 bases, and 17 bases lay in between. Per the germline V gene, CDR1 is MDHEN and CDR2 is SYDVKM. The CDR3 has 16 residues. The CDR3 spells CAGFPGPPSGANVLTF. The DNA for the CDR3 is TGTGCCGGCTTCCCAGGGCCGCCCTCTGGGGCCAACGTCCTGACTTTC.

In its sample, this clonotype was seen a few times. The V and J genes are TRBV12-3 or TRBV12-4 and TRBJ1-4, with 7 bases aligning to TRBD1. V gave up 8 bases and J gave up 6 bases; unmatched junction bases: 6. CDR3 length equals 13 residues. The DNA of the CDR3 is TGTGCCAGCGGGACAGATAGGGATGAAAAACTGTTTTTT. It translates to CASGTDRDEKLFF.

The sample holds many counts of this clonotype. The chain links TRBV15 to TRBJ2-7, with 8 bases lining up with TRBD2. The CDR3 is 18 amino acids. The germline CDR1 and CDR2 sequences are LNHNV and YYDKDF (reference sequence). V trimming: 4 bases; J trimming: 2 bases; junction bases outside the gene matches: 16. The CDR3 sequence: CATSKTQRGSHYTYEQYF. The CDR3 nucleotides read TGTGCCACCAGCAAGACCCAGCGGGGGTCCCACTATACCTACGAGCAGTACTTC.

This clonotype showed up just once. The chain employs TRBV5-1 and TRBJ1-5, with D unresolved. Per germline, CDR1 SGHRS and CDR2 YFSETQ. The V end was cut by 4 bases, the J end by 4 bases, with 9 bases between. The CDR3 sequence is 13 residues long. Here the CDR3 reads CASSTDGNQPQHF. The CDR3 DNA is TGCGCCAGCAGCACCGACGGGAATCAGCCCCAGCATTTT.

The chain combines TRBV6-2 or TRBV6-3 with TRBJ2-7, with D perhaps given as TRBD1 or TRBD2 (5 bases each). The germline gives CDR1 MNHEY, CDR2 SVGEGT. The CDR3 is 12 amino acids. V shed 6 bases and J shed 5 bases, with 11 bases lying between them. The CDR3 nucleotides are TGTGCCAGCAGCCCAGGGACCCACGAGCAGTACTTC. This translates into CASSPGTHEQYF.

CDR3 sequence: CASSGGTSGIQETQYF. CDR3 nucleotide sequence: TGTGCCAGCAGCGGGGGGACTAGCGGGATCCAAGAGACCCAGTACTTC. This sequence joins TRBV5-8 and TRBJ2-5; 13 bases align to TRBD2. This CDR3 comprises 16 residues. Germline trimming cut 4 bases from V and 1 base from J; bases unmatched to any gene: 4. The V gene's germline CDR1 is SGHTS and CDR2 YDEGEE.

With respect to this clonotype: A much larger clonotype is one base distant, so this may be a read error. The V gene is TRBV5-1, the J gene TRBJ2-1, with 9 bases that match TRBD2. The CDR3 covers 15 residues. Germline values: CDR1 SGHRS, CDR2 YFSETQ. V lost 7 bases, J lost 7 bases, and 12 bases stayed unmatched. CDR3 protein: CASGPGTSNSNEQFF. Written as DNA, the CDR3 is TGCGCCAGCGGGCCCGGGACTAGCAATAGTAATGAGCAGTTCTTC.

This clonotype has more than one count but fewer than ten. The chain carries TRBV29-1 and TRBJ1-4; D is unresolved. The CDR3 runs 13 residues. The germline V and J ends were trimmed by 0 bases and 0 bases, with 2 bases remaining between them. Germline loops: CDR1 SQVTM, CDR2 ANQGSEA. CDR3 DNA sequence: TGCAGCGTTGAAGAAGCAACTAATGAAAAACTGTTTTTT. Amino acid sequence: CSVEEATNEKLFF.

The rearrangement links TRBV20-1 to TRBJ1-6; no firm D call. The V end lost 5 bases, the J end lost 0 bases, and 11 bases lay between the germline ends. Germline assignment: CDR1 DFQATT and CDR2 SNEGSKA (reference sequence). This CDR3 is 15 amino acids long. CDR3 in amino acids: CSAEGGSSYNSPLHF. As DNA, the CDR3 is TGCAGTGCTGAGGGTGGGAGCTCCTATAATTCACCCCTCCACTTT.

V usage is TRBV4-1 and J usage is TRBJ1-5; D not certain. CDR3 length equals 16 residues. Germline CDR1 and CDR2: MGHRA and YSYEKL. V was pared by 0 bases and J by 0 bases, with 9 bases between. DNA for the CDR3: TGCGCCAGCAGCCAAGAAGATGCATTTAGCAATCAGCCCCAGCATTTT. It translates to CASSQEDAFSNQPQHF.

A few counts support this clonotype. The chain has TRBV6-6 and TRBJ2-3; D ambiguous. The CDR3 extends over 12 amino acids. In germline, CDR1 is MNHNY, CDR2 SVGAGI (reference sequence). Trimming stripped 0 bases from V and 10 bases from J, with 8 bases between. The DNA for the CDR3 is TGTGCCAGCAGTTACTCCGGAATCCCGCAGTATTTT. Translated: CASSYSGIPQYF.

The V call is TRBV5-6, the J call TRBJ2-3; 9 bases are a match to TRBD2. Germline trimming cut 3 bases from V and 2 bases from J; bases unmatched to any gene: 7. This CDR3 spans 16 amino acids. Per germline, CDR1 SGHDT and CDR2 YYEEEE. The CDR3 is CASSSRLAAYTDTQYF. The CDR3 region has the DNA TGTGCCAGCAGCTCACGACTAGCGGCTTACACAGATACGCAGTATTTT. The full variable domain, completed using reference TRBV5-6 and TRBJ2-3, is DAGVTQSPTHLIKTRGQQVTLRCSPKSGHDTVSWYQQALGQGPQFIFQYYEEEERQRGNFPDRFSGHQFPNYSSELNVNALLLGDSALYLCASSSRLAAYTDTQYFGPGTRLTVL.

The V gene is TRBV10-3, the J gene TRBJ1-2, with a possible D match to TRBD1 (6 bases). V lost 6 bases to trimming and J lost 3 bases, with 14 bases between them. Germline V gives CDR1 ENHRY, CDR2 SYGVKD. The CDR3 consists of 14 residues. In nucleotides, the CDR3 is TGTGCCATCAGCGGACCGACAGGCGACTATGGCTACACCTTC. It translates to CAISGPTGDYGYTF.

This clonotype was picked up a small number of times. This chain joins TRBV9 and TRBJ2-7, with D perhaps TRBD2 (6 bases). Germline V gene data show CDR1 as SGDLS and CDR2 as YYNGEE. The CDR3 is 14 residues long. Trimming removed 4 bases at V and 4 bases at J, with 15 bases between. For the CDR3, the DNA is TGTGCCAGCAGCCCGCAGACGGGGGAATACGAGCAGTACTTC. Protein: CASSPQTGEYEQYF.

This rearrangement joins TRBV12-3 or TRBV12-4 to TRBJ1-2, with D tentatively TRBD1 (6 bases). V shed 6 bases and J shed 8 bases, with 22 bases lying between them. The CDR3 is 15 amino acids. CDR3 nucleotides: TGTGCCAGCAGCCCCTGGCAGGGGCGGGCTATCGGCTACACCTTC. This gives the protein CASSPWQGRAIGYTF.